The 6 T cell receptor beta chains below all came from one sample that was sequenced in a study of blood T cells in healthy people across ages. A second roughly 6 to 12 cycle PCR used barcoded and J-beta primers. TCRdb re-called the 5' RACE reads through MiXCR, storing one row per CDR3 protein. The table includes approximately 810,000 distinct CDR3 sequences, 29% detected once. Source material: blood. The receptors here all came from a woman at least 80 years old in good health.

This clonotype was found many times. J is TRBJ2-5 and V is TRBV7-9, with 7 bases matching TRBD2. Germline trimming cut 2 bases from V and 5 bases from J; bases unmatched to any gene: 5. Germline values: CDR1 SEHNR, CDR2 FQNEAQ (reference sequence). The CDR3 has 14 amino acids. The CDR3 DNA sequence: TGTGCCAGCAGCTTATCGGCGGGGGTGGAGACCCAGTACTTC. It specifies CASSLSAGVETQYF.

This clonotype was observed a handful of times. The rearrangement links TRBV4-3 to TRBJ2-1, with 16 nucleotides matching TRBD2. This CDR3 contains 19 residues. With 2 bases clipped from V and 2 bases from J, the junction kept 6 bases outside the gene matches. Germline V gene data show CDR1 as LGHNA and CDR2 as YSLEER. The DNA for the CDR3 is TGCGCCAGCAGCCAATTACCCGGGACTAGCGGGGGGGCCTACAATGAGCAGTTCTTC. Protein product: CASSQLPGTSGGAYNEQFF.

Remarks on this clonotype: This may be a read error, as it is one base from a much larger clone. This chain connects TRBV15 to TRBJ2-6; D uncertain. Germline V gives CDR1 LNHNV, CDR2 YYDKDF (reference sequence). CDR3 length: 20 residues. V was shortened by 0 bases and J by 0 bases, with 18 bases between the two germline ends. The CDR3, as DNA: TGTGCCACCAGCAGAGATTTTAGAGCCAAAGTGAGCTCTGGGGCCAACGTCCTGACTTTC. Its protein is CATSRDFRAKVSSGANVLTF.

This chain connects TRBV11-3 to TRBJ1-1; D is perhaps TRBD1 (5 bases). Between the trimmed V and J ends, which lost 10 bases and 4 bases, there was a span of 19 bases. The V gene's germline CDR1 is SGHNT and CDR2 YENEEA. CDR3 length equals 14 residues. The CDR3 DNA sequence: TGTGCCACGAGAGGAGGGCCAGGGACCACTGAAGCTTTCTTT. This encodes CATRGGPGTTEAFF.

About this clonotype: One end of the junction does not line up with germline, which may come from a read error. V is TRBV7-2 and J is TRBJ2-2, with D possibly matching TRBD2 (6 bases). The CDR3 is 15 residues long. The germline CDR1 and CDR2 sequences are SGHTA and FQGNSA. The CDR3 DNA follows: TGTGCCAGCAGCTTTAATGGGTTTGGCACCGGGGGGCTGTTTTTT. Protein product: CASSFNGFGTGGLFF.

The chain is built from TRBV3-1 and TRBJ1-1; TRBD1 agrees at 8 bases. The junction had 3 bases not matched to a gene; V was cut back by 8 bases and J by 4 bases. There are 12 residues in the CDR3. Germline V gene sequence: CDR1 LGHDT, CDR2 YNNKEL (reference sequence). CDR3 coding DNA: TGTGCCAGCCAGGGACAGGCCACTGAAGCTTTCTTT. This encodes CASQGQATEAFF. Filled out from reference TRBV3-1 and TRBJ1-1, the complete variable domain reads DTAVSQTPKYLVTQMGNDKSIKCEQNLGHDTMYWYKQDSKKFLKIMFSYNNKELIINETVPNRFSPKSPDKAHLNLHINSLELGDSAVYFCASQGQATEAFFGQGTRLTVV.